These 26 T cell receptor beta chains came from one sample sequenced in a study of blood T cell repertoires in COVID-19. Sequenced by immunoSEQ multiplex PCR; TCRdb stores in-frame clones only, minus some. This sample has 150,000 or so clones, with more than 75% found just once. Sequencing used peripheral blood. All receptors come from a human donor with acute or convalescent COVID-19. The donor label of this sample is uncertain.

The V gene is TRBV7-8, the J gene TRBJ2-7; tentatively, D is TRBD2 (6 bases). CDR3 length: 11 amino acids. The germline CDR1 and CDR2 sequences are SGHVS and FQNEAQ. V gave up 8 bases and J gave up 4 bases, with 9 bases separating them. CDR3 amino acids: CASSRGYEQYF. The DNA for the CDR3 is TGTGCCAGCTCCCGGGGGTACGAGCAGTACTTC.

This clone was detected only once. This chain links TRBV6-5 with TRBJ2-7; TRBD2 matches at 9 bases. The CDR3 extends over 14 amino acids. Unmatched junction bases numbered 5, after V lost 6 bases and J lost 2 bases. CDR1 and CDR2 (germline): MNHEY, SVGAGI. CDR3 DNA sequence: TGTGCCAGCAGGCAGGGACTAGCAACCTACGAGCAGTACTTC. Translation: CASRQGLATYEQYF.

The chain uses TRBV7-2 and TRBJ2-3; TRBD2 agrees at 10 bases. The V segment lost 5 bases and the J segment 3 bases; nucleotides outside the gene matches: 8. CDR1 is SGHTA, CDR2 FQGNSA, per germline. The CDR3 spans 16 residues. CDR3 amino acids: CASSATGTSETDTQYF. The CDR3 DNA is TGTGCCAGCAGCGCAACCGGGACTAGCGAAACAGATACGCAGTATTTT.

The CDR3 DNA reads as TGTGCCAGCAGCGTCGACATGTATGAAAAACTGTTTTTT. Translated, it gives CASSVDMYEKLFF. V usage is TRBV9 and J usage is TRBJ1-4; D gene unclear. The CDR3 spans 13 residues. V was trimmed by 2 bases and J by 6 bases, leaving 8 bases between them. CDR1 is SGDLS and CDR2 is YYNGEE in the germline V gene.

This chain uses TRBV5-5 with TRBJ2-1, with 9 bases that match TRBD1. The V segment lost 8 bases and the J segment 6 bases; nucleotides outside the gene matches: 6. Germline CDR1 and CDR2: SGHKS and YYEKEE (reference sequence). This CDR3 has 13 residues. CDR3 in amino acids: CASGTGPFNEQFF. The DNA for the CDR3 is TGTGCCAGTGGGACAGGGCCTTTCAATGAGCAGTTCTTC.

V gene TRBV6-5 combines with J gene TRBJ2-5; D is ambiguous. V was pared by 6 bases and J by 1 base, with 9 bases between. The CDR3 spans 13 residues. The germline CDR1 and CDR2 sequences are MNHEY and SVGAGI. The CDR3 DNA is TGTGCCAGCAGACGACATCGCCAAGAGACCCAGTACTTC. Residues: CASRRHRQETQYF.

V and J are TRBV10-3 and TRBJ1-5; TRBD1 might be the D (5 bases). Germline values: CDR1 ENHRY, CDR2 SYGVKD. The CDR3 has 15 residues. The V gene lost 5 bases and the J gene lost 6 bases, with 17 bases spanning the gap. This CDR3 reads CAISSRGRVGQPQHF. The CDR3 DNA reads TGTGCCATCAGTTCTCGAGGCAGGGTGGGTCAGCCCCAGCATTTT.

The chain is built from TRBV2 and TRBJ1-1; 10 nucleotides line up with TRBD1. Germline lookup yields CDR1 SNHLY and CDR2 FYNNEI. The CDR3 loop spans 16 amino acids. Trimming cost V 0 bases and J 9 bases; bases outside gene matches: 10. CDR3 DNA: TGTGCCAGCAGTGAAGCGCCCCCCGGGACAGGGGTTAAAGCTTTCTTT. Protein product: CASSEAPPGTGVKAFF.

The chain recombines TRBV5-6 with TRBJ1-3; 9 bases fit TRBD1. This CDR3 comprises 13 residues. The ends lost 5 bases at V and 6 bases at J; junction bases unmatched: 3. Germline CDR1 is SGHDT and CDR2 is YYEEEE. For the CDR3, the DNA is TGTGCCAGCAGTCGGGACAGGGTAAACACCATATATTTT. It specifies CASSRDRVNTIYF.

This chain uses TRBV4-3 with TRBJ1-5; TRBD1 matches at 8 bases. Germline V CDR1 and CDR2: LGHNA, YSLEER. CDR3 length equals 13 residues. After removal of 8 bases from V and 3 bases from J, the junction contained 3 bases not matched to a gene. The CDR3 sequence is CASARGLNQPQHF. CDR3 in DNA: TGCGCCAGCGCCAGGGGGCTCAATCAGCCCCAGCATTTT.

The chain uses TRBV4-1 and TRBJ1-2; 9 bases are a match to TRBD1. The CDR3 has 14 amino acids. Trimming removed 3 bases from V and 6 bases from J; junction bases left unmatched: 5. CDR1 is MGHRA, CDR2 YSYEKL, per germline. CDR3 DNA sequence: TGCGCCAGCAGCCAGGGGACAGGGTGGGATGGCTACACCTTC. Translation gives CASSQGTGWDGYTF.

CDR3 protein: CSGTVRAGDTEAFF. The DNA of the CDR3 is TGCAGCGGGACAGTTCGAGCGGGGGACACTGAAGCTTTCTTT. The chain uses TRBV29-1 and TRBJ1-1; a weak D match, TRBD1 (6 bases). Germline-derived CDR1 and CDR2 are SQVTM and ANQGSEA. V was shortened by 7 bases and J by 3 bases, with 18 bases between the two germline ends. The CDR3 is 14 residues long.

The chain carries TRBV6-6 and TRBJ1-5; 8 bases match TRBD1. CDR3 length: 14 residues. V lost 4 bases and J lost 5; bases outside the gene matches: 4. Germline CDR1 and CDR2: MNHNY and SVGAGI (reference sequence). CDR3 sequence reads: CASSWNRGYQPQHF. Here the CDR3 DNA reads TGTGCCAGCAGTTGGAACAGGGGGTATCAGCCCCAGCATTTT.

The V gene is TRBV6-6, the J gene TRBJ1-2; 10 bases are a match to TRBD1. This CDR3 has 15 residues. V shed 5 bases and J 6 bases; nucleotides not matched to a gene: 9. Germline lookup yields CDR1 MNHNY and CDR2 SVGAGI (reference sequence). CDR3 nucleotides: TGTGCCAGCAGTGACCCAGGGACAGGGGAACATGGCTACACCTTC. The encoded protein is CASSDPGTGEHGYTF.

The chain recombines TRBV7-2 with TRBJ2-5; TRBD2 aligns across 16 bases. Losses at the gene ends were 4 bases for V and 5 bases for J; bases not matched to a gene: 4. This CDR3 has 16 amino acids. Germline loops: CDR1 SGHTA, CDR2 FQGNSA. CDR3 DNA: TGTGCCAGCAGCTCGGGACTAGCGGGGGGGTTTGAGACCCAGTACTTC. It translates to CASSSGLAGGFETQYF.

CDR3 residues: CASSYSYRGGYEQYF. The CDR3 DNA follows: TGTGCCAGCAGTTACTCCTACAGGGGGGGCTACGAGCAGTACTTC. V and J are TRBV6-5 and TRBJ2-7; tentative D call: TRBD1 (8 bases). This CDR3 spans 15 amino acids. V was clipped by 0 bases and J by 3 bases, with 12 bases between them. Germline V gene sequence: CDR1 MNHEY, CDR2 SVGAGI.

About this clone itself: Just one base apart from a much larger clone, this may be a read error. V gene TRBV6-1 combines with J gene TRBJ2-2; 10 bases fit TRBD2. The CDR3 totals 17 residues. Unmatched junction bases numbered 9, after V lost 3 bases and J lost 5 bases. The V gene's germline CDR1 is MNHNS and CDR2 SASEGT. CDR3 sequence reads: CASSDPAGGRGTGELFF. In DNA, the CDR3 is TGTGCCAGCAGTGATCCAGCGGGGGGGCGCGGAACCGGGGAGCTGTTTTTT.

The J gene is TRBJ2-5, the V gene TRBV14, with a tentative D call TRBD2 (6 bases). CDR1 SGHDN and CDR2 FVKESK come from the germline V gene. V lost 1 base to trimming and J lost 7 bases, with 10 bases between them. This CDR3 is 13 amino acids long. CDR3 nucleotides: TGTGCCAGCAGCCAAGGAAACGGGGGGACCCAGTACTTC. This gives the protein CASSQGNGGTQYF.

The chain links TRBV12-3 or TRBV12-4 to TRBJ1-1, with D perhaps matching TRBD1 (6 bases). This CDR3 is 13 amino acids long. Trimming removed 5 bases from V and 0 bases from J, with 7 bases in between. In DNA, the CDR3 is TGTGCCAGCAGTGACAGGTTGAACACTGAAGCTTTCTTT. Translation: CASSDRLNTEAFF.

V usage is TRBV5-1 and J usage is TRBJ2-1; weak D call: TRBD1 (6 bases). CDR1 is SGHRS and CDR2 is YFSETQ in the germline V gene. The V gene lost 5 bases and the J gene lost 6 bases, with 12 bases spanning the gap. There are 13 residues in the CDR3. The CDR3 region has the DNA TGCGCCAGCAGTAGGGGACAATCCAATGAGCAGTTCTTC. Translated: CASSRGQSNEQFF.

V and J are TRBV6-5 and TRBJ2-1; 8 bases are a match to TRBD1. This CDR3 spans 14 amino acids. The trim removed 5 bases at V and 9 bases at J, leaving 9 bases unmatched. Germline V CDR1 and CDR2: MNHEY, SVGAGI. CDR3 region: CASSRTGLRSEQFF. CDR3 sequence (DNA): TGTGCCAGCAGTCGGACAGGGCTGCGGAGTGAGCAGTTCTTC.

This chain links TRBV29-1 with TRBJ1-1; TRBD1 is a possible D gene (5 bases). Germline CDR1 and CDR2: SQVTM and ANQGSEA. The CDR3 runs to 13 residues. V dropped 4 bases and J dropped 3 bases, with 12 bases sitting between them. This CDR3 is CSVGQGWDTEAFF. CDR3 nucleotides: TGCAGCGTTGGGCAGGGTTGGGACACTGAAGCTTTCTTT. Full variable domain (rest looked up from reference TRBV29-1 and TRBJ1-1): SAVISQKPSRDICQRGTSLTIQCQVDSQVTMMFWYRQQPGQSLTLIATANQGSEATYESGFVIDKFPISRPNLTFSTLTVSNMSPEDSSIYLCSVGQGWDTEAFFGQGTRLTVV.

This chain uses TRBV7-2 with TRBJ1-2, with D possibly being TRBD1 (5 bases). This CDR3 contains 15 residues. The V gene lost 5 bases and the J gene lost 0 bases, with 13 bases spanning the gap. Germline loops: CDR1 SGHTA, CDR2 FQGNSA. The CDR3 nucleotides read TGTGCCAGCAGCCCCCGGACACCTACTAACTATGGCTACACCTTC. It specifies CASSPRTPTNYGYTF.

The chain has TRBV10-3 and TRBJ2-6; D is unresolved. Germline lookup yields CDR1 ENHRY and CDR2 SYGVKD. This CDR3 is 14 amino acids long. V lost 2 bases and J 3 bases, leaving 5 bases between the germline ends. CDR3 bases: TGTGCCATCAGTGAGCCAGGTGGGGCCAACGTCCTGACTTTC. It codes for CAISEPGGANVLTF.

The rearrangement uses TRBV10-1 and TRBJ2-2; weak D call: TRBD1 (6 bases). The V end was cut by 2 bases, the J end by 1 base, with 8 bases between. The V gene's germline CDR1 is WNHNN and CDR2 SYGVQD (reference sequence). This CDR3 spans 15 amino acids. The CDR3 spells CASSELRGNTGELFF. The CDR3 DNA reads TGCGCCAGCAGTGAGCTCAGGGGGAACACCGGGGAGCTGTTTTTT.

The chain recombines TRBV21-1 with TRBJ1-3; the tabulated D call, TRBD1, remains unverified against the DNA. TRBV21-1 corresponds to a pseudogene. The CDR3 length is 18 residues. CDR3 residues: CASQHPDRAGSSGNTIYF. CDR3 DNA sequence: TGTGCCAGCCAACACCCAGACAGGGCCGGCTCGTCTGGAAACACCATATATTTT.